The sequence of this T cell receptor beta chain was determined in a study of OX40 agonist ivuxolimab in advanced cancers. Concerning the study at large: The costimulatory receptor OX40 (CD134) was targeted by ivuxolimab, a fully human IgG2 agonistic monoclonal antibody. Intravenous ivuxolimab was administered to patients every 2 weeks at six dose levels: 0.01, 0.1, 0.3, 1.5, 3 and 10 mg/kg. Of the approximately 50 dose-escalation patients, hepatocellular carcinoma was present in some 19, melanoma in around 15, renal cell carcinoma in 9 and head and neck cancer in 9. In the dose-escalation cohort, 82.7% of patients were male, and the mean age was around 60 years, with a range of about 20 to 79. Patients were allowed to have had prior anti-PD-1, anti-PD-L1 or anti-CTLA-4 therapy, and 40% of the dose-escalation patients had been treated with checkpoint inhibitors. Partial responses occurred in three dose-escalation patients, of whom one had hepatocellular carcinoma and two had cutaneous melanoma. The point of sequencing TCRbeta in the periphery was to test whether ivuxolimab changed TCR sequence diversity and drove clonal T-cell expansion. The paper describes the monotherapy dose-escalation part (N of about 55 patients) of the phase I trial of ivuxolimab.

Comment on this clone: The antigen it binds to is not known. No much larger clone exists at a distance of one base, and base qualities are not known.

Results the study describes overall, beyond this receptor: In the 0.1-3.0 mg/kg groups, partial responders were among the patients with the lowest normalized peripheral clonal expansion, particularly in CD8+ T cells. Antigen specificity was not determined for the clonally expanded peripheral T cells. After ivuxolimab, more expanded clones were found on average in CD8+ T cells than in CD4+ T cells. At doses from 0.1 to 3.0 mg/kg, clonal expansion was seen in both CD4+ and CD8+ blood T cells between baseline and week 6. Low levels of normalized T-cell clonal expansion were also seen in some nonresponding patients.

Patients with a history of autoimmune disease or receiving systemic immunosuppression were excluded from the trial. Peripheral blood for TCR sequencing was collected from all dose cohorts at baseline, on cycle 4 day 1, and on cycle 7 day 1. Samples came from an open-label, multicenter, first-in-human phase I dose-escalation trial of ivuxolimab. The trial enrolled adults with locally advanced or metastatic head and neck squamous cell, hepatocellular, melanoma or renal cell carcinoma. Before TCR sequencing, CD4+ T cells and CD8+ T cells from peripheral blood were sorted into separate populations. To sequence the TCRbeta CDR3 region, genomic DNA was isolated from the sorted cells. The immunoSEQ Assay was used for sequencing of TCRbeta CDR3 regions. Not all clones reach the TCRdb copy of this immuneACCESS table, which keeps in-frame sequences only. Checked studies attribute under half of the gap to unresolved V genes and leave the rest unexplained. In all, the sample holds around 83,000 clones, and roughly 90% of those were seen once. About 2.3% of the sample rests with the top ten.

Spanning cysteine to phenylalanine, the CDR3 consists of 20 amino acids. Only CDR3 DNA remains: 60 bases, in frame from the first base. According to the germline V gene, CDR1 reads KGHSH and CDR2 reads LQKENI. Trimming leaves V shorter by 4 bases and J shorter by 4 bases, with the junction holding 18 bases beyond the gene matches. The receptor chain draws on TRBV18 and TRBJ2-3, with 12 middle bases fitting TRBD1. This clonotype was obtained from an adult with an advanced solid tumor such as melanoma, head and neck, liver or kidney cancer. Sequencing used CD4+ or CD8+ T cells sorted from blood, obtained in a trial of the OX40 agonist ivuxolimab. The CDR3 region reads CASSLRIGDRGLSRPDTQYF. The base sequence is TGTGCCAGCTCACTTCGAATCGGGGACAGGGGGCTCTCCCGCCCAGATACGCAGTATTTT.